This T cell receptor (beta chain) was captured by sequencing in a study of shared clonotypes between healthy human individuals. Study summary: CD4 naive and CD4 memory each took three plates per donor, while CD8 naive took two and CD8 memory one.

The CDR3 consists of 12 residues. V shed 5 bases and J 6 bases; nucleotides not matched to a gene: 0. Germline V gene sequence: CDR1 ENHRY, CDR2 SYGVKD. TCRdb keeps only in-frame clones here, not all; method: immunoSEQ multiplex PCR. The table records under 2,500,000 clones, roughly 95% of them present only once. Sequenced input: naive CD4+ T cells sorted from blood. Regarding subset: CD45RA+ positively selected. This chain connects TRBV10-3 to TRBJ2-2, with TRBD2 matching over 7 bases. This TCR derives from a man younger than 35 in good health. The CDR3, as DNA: TGTGCCATCAGTACTAGCGCCGGGGAGCTGTTTTTT. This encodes CAISTSAGELFF.